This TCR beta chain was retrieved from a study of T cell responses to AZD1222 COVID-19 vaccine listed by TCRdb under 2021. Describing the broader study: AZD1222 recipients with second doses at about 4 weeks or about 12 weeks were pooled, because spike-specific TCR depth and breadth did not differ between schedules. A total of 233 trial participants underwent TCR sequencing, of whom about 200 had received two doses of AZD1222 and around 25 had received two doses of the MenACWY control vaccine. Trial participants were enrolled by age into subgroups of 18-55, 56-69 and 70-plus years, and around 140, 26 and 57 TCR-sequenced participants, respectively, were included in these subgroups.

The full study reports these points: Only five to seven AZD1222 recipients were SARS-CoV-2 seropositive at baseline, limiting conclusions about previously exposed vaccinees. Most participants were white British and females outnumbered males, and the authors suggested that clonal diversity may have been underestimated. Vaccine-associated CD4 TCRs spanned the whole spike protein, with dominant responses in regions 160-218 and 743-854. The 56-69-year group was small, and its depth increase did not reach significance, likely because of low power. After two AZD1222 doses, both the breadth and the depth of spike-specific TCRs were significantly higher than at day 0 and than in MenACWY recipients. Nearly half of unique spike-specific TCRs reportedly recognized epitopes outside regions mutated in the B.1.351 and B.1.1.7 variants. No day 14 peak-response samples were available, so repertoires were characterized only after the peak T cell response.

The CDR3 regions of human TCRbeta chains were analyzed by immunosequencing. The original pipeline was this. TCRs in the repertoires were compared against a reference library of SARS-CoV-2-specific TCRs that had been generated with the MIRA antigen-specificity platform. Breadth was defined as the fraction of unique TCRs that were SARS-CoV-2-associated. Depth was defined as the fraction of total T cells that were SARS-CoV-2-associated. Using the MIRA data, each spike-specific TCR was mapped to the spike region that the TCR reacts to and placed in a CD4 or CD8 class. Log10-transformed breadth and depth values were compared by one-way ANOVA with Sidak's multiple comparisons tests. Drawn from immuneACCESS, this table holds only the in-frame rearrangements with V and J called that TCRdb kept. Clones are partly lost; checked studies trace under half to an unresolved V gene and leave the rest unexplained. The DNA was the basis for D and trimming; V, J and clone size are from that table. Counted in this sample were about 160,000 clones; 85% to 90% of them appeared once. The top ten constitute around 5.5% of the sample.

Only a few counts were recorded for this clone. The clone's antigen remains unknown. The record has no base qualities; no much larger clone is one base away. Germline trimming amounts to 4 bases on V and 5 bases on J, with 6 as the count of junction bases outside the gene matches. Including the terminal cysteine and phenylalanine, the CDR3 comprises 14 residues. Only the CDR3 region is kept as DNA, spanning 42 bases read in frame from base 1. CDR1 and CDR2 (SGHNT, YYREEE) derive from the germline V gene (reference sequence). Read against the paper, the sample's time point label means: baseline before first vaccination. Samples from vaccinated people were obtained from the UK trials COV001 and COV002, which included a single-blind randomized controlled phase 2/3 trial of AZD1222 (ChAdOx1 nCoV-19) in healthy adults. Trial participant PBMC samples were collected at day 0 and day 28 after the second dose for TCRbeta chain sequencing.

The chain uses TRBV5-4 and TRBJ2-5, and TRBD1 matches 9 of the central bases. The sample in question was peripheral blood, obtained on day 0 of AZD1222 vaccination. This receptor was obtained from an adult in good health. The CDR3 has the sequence CASSQQGAEETQYF. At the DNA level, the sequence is TGTGCCAGCAGCCAACAGGGGGCTGAGGAGACCCAGTACTTC. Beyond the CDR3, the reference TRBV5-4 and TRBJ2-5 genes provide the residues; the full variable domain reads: ETGVTQSPTHLIKTRGQQVTLRCSSQSGHNTVSWYQQALGQGPQFIFQYYREEENGRGNFPPRFSGLQFPNYSSELNVNALELDDSALYLCASSQQGAEETQYFGPGTRLLVL.